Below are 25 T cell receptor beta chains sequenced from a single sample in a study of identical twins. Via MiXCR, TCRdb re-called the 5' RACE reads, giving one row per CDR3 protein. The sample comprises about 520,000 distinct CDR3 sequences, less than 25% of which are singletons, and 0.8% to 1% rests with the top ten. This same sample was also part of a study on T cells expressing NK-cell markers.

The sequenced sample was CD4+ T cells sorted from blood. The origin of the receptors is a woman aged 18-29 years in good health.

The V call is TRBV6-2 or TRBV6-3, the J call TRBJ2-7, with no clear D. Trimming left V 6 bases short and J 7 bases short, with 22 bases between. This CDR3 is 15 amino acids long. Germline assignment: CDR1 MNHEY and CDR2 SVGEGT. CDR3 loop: CASSFRAGTHYEQYF. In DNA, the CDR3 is TGTGCCAGCAGCTTCCGAGCCGGAACCCACTATGAGCAGTACTTC.

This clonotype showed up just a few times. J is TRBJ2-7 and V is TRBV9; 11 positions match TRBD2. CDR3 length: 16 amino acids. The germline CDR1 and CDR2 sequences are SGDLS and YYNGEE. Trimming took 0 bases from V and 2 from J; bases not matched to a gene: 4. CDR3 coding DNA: TGTGCCAGCAGCGTAGGAGGGACTAGCGGTCCCTACGAGCAGTACTTC. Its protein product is CASSVGGTSGPYEQYF.

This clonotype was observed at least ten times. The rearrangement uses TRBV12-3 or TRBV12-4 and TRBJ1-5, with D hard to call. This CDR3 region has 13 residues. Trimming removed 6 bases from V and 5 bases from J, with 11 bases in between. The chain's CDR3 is CASRSRRDQPQHF. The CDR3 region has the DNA TGTGCCAGCAGGTCCCGACGGGATCAGCCCCAGCATTTT.

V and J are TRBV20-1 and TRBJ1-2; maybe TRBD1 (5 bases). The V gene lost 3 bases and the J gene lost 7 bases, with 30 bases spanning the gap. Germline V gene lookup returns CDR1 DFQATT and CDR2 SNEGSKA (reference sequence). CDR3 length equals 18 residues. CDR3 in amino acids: CSARIGTGTKFSVGGYTF. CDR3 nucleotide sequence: TGCAGTGCTAGGATAGGAACCGGGACTAAGTTCAGTGTAGGTGGCTACACCTTC.

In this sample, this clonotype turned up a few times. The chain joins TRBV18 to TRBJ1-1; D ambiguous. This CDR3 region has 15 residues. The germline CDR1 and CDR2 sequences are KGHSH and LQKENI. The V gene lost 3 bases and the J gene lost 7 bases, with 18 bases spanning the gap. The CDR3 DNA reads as TGTGCCAGCTCACCCCTCCGAGGAGGGTTCGGTGAAGCTTTCTTT. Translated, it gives CASSPLRGGFGEAFF.

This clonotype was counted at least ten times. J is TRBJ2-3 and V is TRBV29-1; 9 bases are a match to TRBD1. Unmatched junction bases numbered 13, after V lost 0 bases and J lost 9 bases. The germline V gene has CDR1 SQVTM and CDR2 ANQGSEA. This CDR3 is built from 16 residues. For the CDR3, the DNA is TGCAGCGTTGAAGATACAGGGGGCGAAAGGGAGGGGACGCAGTATTTT. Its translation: CSVEDTGGEREGTQYF.

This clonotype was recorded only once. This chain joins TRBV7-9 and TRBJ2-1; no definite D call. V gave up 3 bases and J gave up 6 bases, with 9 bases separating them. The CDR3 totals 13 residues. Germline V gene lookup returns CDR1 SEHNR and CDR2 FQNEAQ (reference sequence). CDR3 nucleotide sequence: TGTGCCAGCAGCTTTACTATACTCAATGAGCAGTTCTTC. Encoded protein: CASSFTILNEQFF.

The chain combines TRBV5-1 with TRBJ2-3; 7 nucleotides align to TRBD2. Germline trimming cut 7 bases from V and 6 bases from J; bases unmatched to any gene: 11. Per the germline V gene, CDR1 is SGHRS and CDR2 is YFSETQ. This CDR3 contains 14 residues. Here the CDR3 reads CASQAGEGHDTQYF. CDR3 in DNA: TGCGCCAGCCAGGCGGGGGAGGGCCACGATACGCAGTATTTT. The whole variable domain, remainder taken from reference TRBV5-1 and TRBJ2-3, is KAGVTQTPRYLIKTRGQQVTLSCSPISGHRSVSWYQQTPGQGLQFLFEYFSETQRNKGNFPGRFSGRQFSNSRSEMNVSTLELGDSALYLCASQAGEGHDTQYFGPGTRLTVL.

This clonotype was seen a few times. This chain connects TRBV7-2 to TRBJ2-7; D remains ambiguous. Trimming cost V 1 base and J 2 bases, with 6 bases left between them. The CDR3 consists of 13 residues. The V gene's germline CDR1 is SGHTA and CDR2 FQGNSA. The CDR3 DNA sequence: TGTGCCAGCAGCTTAGACGAAACCTACGAGCAGTACTTC. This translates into CASSLDETYEQYF.

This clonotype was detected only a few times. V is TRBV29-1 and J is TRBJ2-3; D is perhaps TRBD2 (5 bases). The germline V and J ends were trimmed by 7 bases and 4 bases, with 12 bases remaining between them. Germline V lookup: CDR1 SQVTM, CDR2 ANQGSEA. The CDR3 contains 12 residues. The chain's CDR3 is CSAGNPPDTQYF. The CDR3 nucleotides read TGCAGCGCCGGGAACCCCCCAGATACGCAGTATTTT.

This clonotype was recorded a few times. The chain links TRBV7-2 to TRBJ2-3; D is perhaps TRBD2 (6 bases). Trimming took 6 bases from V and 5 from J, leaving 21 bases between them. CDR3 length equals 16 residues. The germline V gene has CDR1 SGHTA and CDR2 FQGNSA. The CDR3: CASSPGGRGSGDTQYF. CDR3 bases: TGTGCCAGCAGTCCCGGTGGGCGGGGTTCGGGAGATACGCAGTATTTT.

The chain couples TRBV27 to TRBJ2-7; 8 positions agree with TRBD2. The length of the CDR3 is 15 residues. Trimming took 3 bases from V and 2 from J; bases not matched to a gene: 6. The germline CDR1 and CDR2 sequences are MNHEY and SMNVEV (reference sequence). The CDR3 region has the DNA TGTGCCAGCAGTTTTCGGCGGGGGGTAACCTACGAGCAGTACTTC. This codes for CASSFRRGVTYEQYF.

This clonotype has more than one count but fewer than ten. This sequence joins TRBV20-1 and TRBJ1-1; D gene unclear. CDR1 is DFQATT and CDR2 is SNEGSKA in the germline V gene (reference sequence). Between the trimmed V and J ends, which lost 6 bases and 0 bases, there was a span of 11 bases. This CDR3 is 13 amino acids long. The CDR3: CSATPDMNTEAFF. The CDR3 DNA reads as TGCAGTGCCACCCCCGATATGAACACTGAAGCTTTCTTT.

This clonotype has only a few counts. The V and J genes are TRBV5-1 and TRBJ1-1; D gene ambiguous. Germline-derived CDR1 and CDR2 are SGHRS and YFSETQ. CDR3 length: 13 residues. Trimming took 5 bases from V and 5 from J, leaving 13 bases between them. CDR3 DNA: TGCGCCAGCAGGGTCGAGGCAAGGACTGAAGCTTTCTTT. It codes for CASRVEARTEAFF.

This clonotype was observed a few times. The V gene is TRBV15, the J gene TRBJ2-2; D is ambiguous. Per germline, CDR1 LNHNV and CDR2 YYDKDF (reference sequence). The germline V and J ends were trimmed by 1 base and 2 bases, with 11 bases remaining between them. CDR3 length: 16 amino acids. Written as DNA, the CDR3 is TGTGCCACCAGCAGAGGGCACTGGTCCAACACCGGGGAGCTGTTTTTT. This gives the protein CATSRGHWSNTGELFF.

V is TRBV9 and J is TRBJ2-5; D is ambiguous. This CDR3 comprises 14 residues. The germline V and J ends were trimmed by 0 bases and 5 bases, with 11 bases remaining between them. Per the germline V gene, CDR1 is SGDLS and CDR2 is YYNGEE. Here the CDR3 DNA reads TGTGCCAGCAGCGTAGGGGCCACCGGGGAGACCCAGTACTTC. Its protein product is CASSVGATGETQYF. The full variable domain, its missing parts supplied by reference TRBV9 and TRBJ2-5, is DSGVTQTPKHLITATGQRVTLRCSPRSGDLSVYWYQQSLDQGLQFLIQYYNGEERAKGNILERFSAQQFPDLHSELNLSSLELGDSALYFCASSVGATGETQYFGPGTRLLVL.

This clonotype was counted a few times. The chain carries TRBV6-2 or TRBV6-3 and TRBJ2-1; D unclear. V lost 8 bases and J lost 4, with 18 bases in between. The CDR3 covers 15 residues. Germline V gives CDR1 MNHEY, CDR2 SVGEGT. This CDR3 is CASHTRPLGYNEQFF. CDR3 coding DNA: TGTGCCAGCCATACCCGTCCACTTGGGTACAATGAGCAGTTCTTC.

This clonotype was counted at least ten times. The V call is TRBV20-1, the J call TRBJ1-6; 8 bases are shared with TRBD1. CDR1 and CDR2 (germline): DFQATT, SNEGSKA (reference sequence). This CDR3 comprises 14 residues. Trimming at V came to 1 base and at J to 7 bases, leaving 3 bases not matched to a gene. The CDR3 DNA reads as TGCAGTGCTAGAGGTTGGACAGGGAATTCACCCCTCCACTTT. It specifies CSARGWTGNSPLHF.

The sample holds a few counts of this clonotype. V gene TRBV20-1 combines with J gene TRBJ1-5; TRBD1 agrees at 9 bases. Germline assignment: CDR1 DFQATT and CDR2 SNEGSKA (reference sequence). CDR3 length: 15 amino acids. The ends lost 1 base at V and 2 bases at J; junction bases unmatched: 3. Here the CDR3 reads CSARGDRVGNQPQHF. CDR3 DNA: TGCAGTGCTAGAGGGGACAGGGTTGGCAATCAGCCCCAGCATTTT.

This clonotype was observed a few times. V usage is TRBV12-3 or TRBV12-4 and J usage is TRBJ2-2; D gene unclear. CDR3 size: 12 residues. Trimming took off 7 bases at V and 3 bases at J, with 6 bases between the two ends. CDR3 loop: CASNLHTGELFF. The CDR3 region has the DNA TGTGCCAGCAACCTTCACACCGGGGAGCTGTTTTTT.

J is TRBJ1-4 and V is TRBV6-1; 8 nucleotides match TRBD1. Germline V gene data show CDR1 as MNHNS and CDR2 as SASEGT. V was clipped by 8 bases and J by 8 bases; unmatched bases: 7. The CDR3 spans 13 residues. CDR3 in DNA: TGTGCCAGCCGCAGGGGGCGCCGCGAAAAACTGTTTTTT. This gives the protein CASRRGRREKLFF.

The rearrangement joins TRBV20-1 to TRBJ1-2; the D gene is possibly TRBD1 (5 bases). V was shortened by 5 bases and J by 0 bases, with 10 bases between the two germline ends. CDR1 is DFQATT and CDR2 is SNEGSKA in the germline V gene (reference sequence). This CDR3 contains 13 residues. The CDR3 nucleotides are TGCAGTGCTGGGGACCGCTCTAACTATGGCTACACCTTC. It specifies CSAGDRSNYGYTF.

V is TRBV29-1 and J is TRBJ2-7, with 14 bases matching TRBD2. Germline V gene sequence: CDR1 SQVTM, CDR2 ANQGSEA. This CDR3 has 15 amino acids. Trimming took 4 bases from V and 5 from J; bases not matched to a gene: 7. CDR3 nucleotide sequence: TGCAGCGTTGGGGGGACTAGCGGGAGAGGGCACGAGCAGTACTTC. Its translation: CSVGGTSGRGHEQYF.

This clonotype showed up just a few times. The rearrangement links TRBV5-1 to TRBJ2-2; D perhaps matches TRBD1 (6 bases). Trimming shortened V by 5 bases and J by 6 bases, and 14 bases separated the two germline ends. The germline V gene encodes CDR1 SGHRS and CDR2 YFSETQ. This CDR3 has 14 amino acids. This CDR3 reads CASSKQGIAGELFF. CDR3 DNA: TGCGCCAGCAGTAAACAGGGTATCGCCGGGGAGCTGTTTTTT.

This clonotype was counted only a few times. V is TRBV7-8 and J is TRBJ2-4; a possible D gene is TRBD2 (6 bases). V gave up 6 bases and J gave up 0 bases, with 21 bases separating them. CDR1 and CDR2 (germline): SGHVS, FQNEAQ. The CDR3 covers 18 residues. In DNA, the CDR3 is TGTGCCAGCAGAGCCGGACCGGGACTCACCCTAGCCAAAAACATTCAGTACTTC. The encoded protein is CASRAGPGLTLAKNIQYF.